Listed below are T cell receptor beta chains from one sample, sequenced in a study of T cells in pancreatic ductal adenocarcinoma. Assay: immunoSEQ multiplex PCR; the TCRdb copy retains only in-frame clones and omits some. The sample shows approximately 97,000 clones, about 95% of them seen only once. Sequenced material: PBMCs. These receptors were collected from a human donor with pancreatic ductal adenocarcinoma. Both conserved end residues are part of each CDR3. The order of the fields is CDR3 length, clone size, V gene, J gene, D gene, CDR3 protein, CDR3 DNA. The D gene is left open where the match is weak. Clone sizes are given selectively: once, few, many, or a class where the clone is expanded.

15,once,TRBV10-1,TRBJ2-7,TRBD1,CASSDPGTGKDEQYF,TGCGCCAGCAGTGACCCCGGGACAGGGAAGGACGAGCAGTACTTC
14,once,TRBV7-3,TRBJ2-5,-,CASSPNAIQETQYF,TGTGCCAGCAGCCCGAATGCTATTCAAGAGACTCAGTACTTC
15,-,TRBV18,TRBJ2-3,TRBD2,CASSQGLAATDTQYF,TGTGCCAGCTCTCAAGGACTAGCGGCCACAGATACGCAGTATTTT
15,-,TRBV6-5,TRBJ1-5,TRBD1,CAGSTDRGSNQPQHF,TGTGCCGGCAGCACAGACAGGGGAAGCAATCAGCCCCAGCATTTT
16,-,TRBV29-1,TRBJ2-7,TRBD2,CSVGGTSGRPSYEQYF,TGCAGCGTTGGAGGGACTAGCGGGAGGCCCTCCTACGAGCAGTACTTC
14,once,TRBV11-1,TRBJ2-7,TRBD1,CASSLVGDRDEQYF,TGTGCCAGCAGCTTAGTAGGGGACAGGGACGAGCAGTACTTC
13,-,TRBV7-2,TRBJ2-1,TRBD2,CASSTWREGEQFF,TGTGCCAGCAGCACTTGGCGGGAGGGTGAGCAGTTCTTC
15,-,TRBV7-2,TRBJ1-5,-,CASSPGGYSNQPQHF,TGTGCCAGCAGCCCTGGGGGGTATAGCAATCAGCCCCAGCATTTT
18,once,TRBV27,TRBJ2-3,TRBD2,CASSFVSSGSRDTDTQYF,TGTGCCAGCAGTTTTGTGTCTAGCGGGAGTCGGGACACAGATACGCAGTATTTT
15,-,TRBV6-5,TRBJ1-5,TRBD1,CASSYSRQGKQPQHF,TGTGCCAGCAGTTACAGTCGACAGGGGAAACAGCCCCAGCATTTT
14,-,TRBV5-1,TRBJ2-1,TRBD2,CASRSSGRDNEQFF,TGCGCCAGCAGATCTAGCGGGAGGGATAATGAGCAGTTCTTC
13,-,TRBV7-9,TRBJ1-5,-,CASSLNGFQPQHF,TGTGCCAGCAGCTTAAACGGTTTTCAGCCCCAGCATTTT
14,-,TRBV5-1,TRBJ1-4,-,CASSLNEVNEKLFF,TGCGCCAGCAGCTTGAATGAGGTCAATGAAAAACTGTTTTTT
16,-,TRBV28,TRBJ2-7,-,CASSFRLGSVFYEQYF,TGTGCCAGCAGTTTCAGATTGGGCTCTGTGTTTTACGAGCAGTACTTC
15,-,TRBV7-8,TRBJ2-3,TRBD2,CASSLQAGITDTQYF,TGTGCCAGCAGCTTACAAGCGGGGATCACAGATACGCAGTATTTT
13,-,TRBV28,TRBJ1-4,-,CASSYPLGEKLFF,TGTGCCAGCAGTTACCCCTTGGGCGAAAAACTGTTTTTT
16,-,TRBV9,TRBJ2-1,TRBD2,CASSVSGTSVFNEQFF,TGTGCCAGCAGCGTGAGTGGGACTAGCGTCTTCAATGAGCAGTTCTTC
13,once,TRBV7-6,TRBJ1-1,-,CASSLLSYTEAFF,TGTGCCAGCAGCTTATTGAGCTACACTGAAGCTTTCTTT
15,-,TRBV7-9,TRBJ2-7,-,CASSPMGSAAYEQYF,TGTGCCAGCAGCCCGATGGGTAGCGCCGCCTACGAGCAGTACTTC
15,-,TRBV7-3,TRBJ2-3,TRBD2,CASSLGGSVLDTQYF,TGTGCCAGCAGCTTAGGCGGGAGTGTGTTAGATACGCAGTATTTT
13,-,TRBV14,TRBJ2-4,-,CASSQEVSHIQYF,TGTGCCAGCAGCCAAGAAGTGAGCCACATTCAGTACTTC
14,once,TRBV19,TRBJ1-4,TRBD1,CASRTGTGVEKLFF,TGTGCCAGTAGAACCGGGACAGGGGTTGAAAAACTGTTTTTT